These 27 T cell receptor beta chains were all obtained from the same sample, sequenced in a study of cytomegalovirus exposure and HLA in healthy donors. The study ran its PCR with 60 Vbeta and 13 Jbeta primers. The assay was immunoSEQ multiplex PCR, and TCRdb's table has in-frame clones only and misses some. The sample gives over 200,000 clones, roughly four fifths of which show up once; 0.58% is in the top ten. Sequenced: PBMCs. All receptors come from a woman aged 40-49 years in good health and CMV-seronegative.

The genes are TRBV30 and TRBJ2-2, with TRBD2 matching 9 bases. CDR3 size: 15 residues. Germline values: CDR1 GTSNPN, CDR2 SVGIG (reference sequence). Trimming cost V 0 bases and J 6 bases; bases outside gene matches: 5. The CDR3 region has the DNA TGTGCCTGGAGTGTACTGGCGGGGGGGCCCGGGGAGCTGTTTTTT. Protein sequence: CAWSVLAGGPGELFF.

V gene TRBV10-3 combines with J gene TRBJ2-2; 9 bases match TRBD1. Trimming at V came to 5 bases and at J to 5 bases, leaving 9 bases not matched to a gene. CDR1 and CDR2 from the germline V gene are ENHRY and SYGVKD. The CDR3 covers 16 residues. The CDR3 region is CAISPGQGAMTGELFF. CDR3 in DNA: TGTGCCATCAGTCCGGGACAGGGAGCGATGACCGGGGAGCTGTTTTTT.

The rearrangement links TRBV7-8 to TRBJ2-2; D is uncertain. V lost 5 bases and J lost 6, with 13 bases in between. The CDR3 covers 14 residues. Germline CDR1 reads SGHVS; CDR2 reads FQNEAQ. The DNA of the CDR3 is TGTGCCAGCAGCCCAACAAGCGTGTCCGGGGAGCTGTTTTTT. Translating gives CASSPTSVSGELFF.

The chain employs TRBV27 and TRBJ1-5; the D is unclear. CDR3 size: 15 residues. The germline V gene encodes CDR1 MNHEY and CDR2 SMNVEV (reference sequence). The V and J ends lost 5 bases and 3 bases respectively, with 14 bases between them. In nucleotides, the CDR3 is TGTGCCAGCAGTCCCTTTATGAGTGTCAATCAGCCCCAGCATTTT. Translating gives CASSPFMSVNQPQHF.

The chain is built from TRBV6-5 and TRBJ2-7; 7 nucleotides align to TRBD1. Trimming at V came to 6 bases and at J to 3 bases, leaving 8 bases not matched to a gene. The CDR3 runs 14 residues. The V gene's germline CDR1 is MNHEY and CDR2 SVGAGI. The CDR3, as DNA: TGTGCCAGCAGGCACGGGACAGCGATCTACGAGCAGTACTTC. Protein sequence: CASRHGTAIYEQYF.

The chain joins TRBV19 to TRBJ2-7; 12 bases are shared with TRBD2. Germline loops: CDR1 LNHDA, CDR2 SQIVND (reference sequence). J lost 2 bases, V lost 6 bases, and 8 bases had no gene match. This CDR3 is 16 amino acids long. CDR3 region: CASRGLAGSSPYEQYF. The CDR3 region has the DNA TGTGCCAGTAGAGGACTAGCGGGGTCCTCCCCCTACGAGCAGTACTTC.

V gene TRBV28 combines with J gene TRBJ2-7; a possible D gene is TRBD1 (7 bases). This CDR3 contains 11 residues. V dropped 7 bases and J dropped 4 bases, with 8 bases sitting between them. Per germline, CDR1 MDHEN and CDR2 SYDVKM. The CDR3: CASTGGYEQYF. CDR3 sequence (DNA): TGTGCCAGCACAGGGGGGTACGAGCAGTACTTC.

CDR3 residues: CASSPPPELNEQFF. The CDR3 DNA reads TGTGCCAGCTCACCACCCCCGGAGCTTAATGAGCAGTTCTTC. The rearrangement links TRBV18 to TRBJ2-1; D is undetermined. V lost 0 bases, J lost 7 bases, and 10 bases lay in between. CDR1 and CDR2 from the germline V gene are KGHSH and LQKENI. There are 14 residues in the CDR3.

The chain links TRBV9 to TRBJ2-1; TRBD2 matches 10 bases. V lost 0 bases, J lost 12 bases, and 6 bases stayed unmatched. The CDR3 contains 14 residues. Looked up from germline, CDR1 is SGDLS and CDR2 is YYNGEE. CDR3 residues: CASSVEVAGGGQFF. As DNA, the CDR3 is TGTGCCAGCAGCGTAGAAGTAGCGGGGGGAGGGCAGTTCTTC.

The chain has TRBV7-2 and TRBJ2-1; 8 nucleotides match TRBD2. V lost 5 bases, J lost 5 bases, and 14 bases stayed unmatched. This CDR3 spans 17 amino acids. Germline CDR1 SGHTA, CDR2 FQGNSA. The CDR3 region is CASSPYQRAGANNEQFF. The DNA of the CDR3 is TGTGCCAGCAGCCCCTACCAAAGAGCGGGGGCCAACAATGAGCAGTTCTTC.

The genes are TRBV19 and TRBJ1-5; 7 positions agree with TRBD1. The CDR3 spans 12 residues. In germline, CDR1 is LNHDA, CDR2 SQIVND (reference sequence). With 5 bases clipped from V and 8 bases from J, the junction kept 3 bases outside the gene matches. CDR3 sequence: CASSPQGEPQHF. CDR3 in DNA: TGTGCCAGTAGTCCCCAGGGGGAGCCCCAGCATTTT.

This CDR3 reads CASSSDRGNEQFF. CDR3 sequence (DNA): TGCGCCAGCAGCTCGGACAGGGGCAATGAGCAGTTCTTC. The chain links TRBV5-1 to TRBJ2-1; 9 nucleotides line up with TRBD1. Germline CDR1 SGHRS, CDR2 YFSETQ. The V and J ends lost 3 bases and 6 bases, in that order; junction bases with no gene match: 1. This CDR3 contains 13 residues.

The genes are TRBV6-6 and TRBJ1-1; 11 bases are a match to TRBD1. Germline-derived CDR1 and CDR2 are MNHNY and SVGAGI (reference sequence). The V and J ends lost 5 bases and 1 base, in that order; junction bases with no gene match: 3. The CDR3 is 15 amino acids. The CDR3: CASSPGQGANTEAFF. CDR3 nucleotide sequence: TGTGCCAGCAGTCCCGGACAGGGGGCGAACACTGAAGCTTTCTTT.

The rearrangement links TRBV12-5 to TRBJ2-2, with 7 bases lining up with TRBD1. This CDR3 has 15 amino acids. CDR1 and CDR2 (germline): LGHNT, FRNRAP. The ends lost 4 bases at V and 2 bases at J; junction bases unmatched: 4. The chain's CDR3 is CASGSGQTNTGELFF. CDR3 coding DNA: TGTGCTAGTGGTTCGGGACAGACAAACACCGGGGAGCTGTTTTTT.

CDR3 residues: CASSQDIAGGYDTGELFF. The CDR3 coding sequence is TGCGCCAGCAGCCAAGATATAGCGGGGGGGTACGACACCGGGGAGCTGTTTTTT. This chain links TRBV4-3 with TRBJ2-2, with 11 bases aligning to TRBD2. CDR1 LGHNA and CDR2 YSLEER come from the germline V gene. J was trimmed by 3 bases and V by 0 bases; bases with no gene match: 6. CDR3 length equals 18 residues.

The chain has TRBV10-3 and TRBJ2-1; TRBD1 matches at 8 bases. CDR1 ENHRY and CDR2 SYGVKD come from the germline V gene. After removal of 3 bases from V and 4 bases from J, the junction contained 5 bases not matched to a gene. This CDR3 contains 15 residues. In DNA, the CDR3 is TGTGCCATCAGTGACGAACAGGGGGGATACAATGAGCAGTTCTTC. Amino acids: CAISDEQGGYNEQFF.

V and J are TRBV2 and TRBJ2-1, with D hard to call. There are 13 residues in the CDR3. Deletions cut 8 bases from V and 2 bases from J, with 10 bases between. Germline lookup yields CDR1 SNHLY and CDR2 FYNNEI. Written as DNA, the CDR3 is TGTGCCAGCTCGACAAAGGCCTACAATGAGCAGTTCTTC. Amino acids: CASSTKAYNEQFF.

J is TRBJ2-5 and V is TRBV10-3; the match to TRBD1 covers 8 bases. The CDR3 spans 13 residues. The junction had 5 bases not matched to a gene; V was cut back by 6 bases and J by 5 bases. Germline CDR1 is ENHRY and CDR2 is SYGVKD. CDR3 sequence: CAIRGQGDETQYF. CDR3 in DNA: TGTGCCATCAGAGGACAGGGTGATGAGACCCAGTACTTC.

This clone was counted between two and nine times. The chain uses TRBV7-2 and TRBJ2-3; D is uncertain. Trimming took off 5 bases at V and 6 bases at J, with 12 bases between the two ends. CDR1 is SGHTA and CDR2 is FQGNSA in the germline V gene. The length of the CDR3 is 13 residues. CDR3 region: CASSAPIGDTQYF. The DNA for the CDR3 is TGTGCCAGCAGCGCCCCCATCGGGGATACGCAGTATTTT.

This chain connects TRBV19 to TRBJ1-5; 7 bases fit TRBD1. Germline CDR1 is LNHDA and CDR2 is SQIVND (reference sequence). V trimming: 3 bases; J trimming: 3 bases; junction bases outside the gene matches: 11. CDR3 length: 17 residues. The CDR3 DNA follows: TGTGCCAGTAGTATCTCAGGACAGGACCTATACAATCAGCCCCAGCATTTT. This encodes CASSISGQDLYNQPQHF.

This chain connects TRBV19 to TRBJ1-1; D is undetermined. The germline CDR1 and CDR2 sequences are LNHDA and SQIVND (reference sequence). Trimming stripped 8 bases from V and 1 base from J, with 11 bases between. The CDR3 spans 13 residues. CDR3 sequence: CASRGQENTEAFF. CDR3 sequence (DNA): TGTGCCAGTCGGGGTCAGGAGAACACTGAAGCTTTCTTT.

The chain is built from TRBV5-6 and TRBJ1-2; a weak D match, TRBD1 (6 bases). Germline-derived CDR1 and CDR2 are SGHDT and YYEEEE. This CDR3 is built from 15 residues. V was cut by 0 bases and J by 7 bases, with 16 bases left in between. The CDR3 here is CASSLALTQGSGYTF. Written as DNA, the CDR3 is TGTGCCAGCAGCTTGGCCCTCACCCAGGGGTCTGGCTACACCTTC.

The V gene is TRBV7-9, the J gene TRBJ2-5; D may be TRBD2 (7 bases). The J call is doubtful: the DNA matches TRBJ2-7 better. Germline V lookup: CDR1 SEHNR, CDR2 FQNEAQ (reference sequence). The CDR3 length is 14 residues. Written as DNA, the CDR3 is TGTGCCAGCAGCCCATTCGGGGGGCTTAACGAGCAGTACTTC. Its protein product is CASSPFGGLNEQYF.

This chain links TRBV19 with TRBJ1-5; perhaps TRBD1 as D (6 bases). V lost 5 bases and J lost 0, with 11 bases in between. Germline values: CDR1 LNHDA, CDR2 SQIVND (reference sequence). This CDR3 is 15 amino acids long. CDR3 protein: CASSSDSYSNQPQHF. The CDR3 coding sequence is TGTGCCAGTAGTTCGGACAGTTATAGCAATCAGCCCCAGCATTTT.

The chain uses TRBV9 and TRBJ2-5; TRBD1 is a possible D gene (6 bases). CDR3 length: 14 residues. The V end lost 3 bases, the J end lost 5 bases, and 14 bases lay between the germline ends. Per germline, CDR1 SGDLS and CDR2 YYNGEE. CDR3 sequence reads: CASSATQGVETQYF. CDR3 nucleotide sequence: TGTGCCAGCAGCGCAACACAGGGTGTGGAGACCCAGTACTTC. Filled out from reference TRBV9 and TRBJ2-5, the complete variable domain reads DSGVTQTPKHLITATGQRVTLRCSPRSGDLSVYWYQQSLDQGLQFLIQYYNGEERAKGNILERFSAQQFPDLHSELNLSSLELGDSALYFCASSATQGVETQYFGPGTRLLVL.

CDR3 region: CASSVRTSGRRQYF. The DNA for the CDR3 is TGTGCCAGCAGCGTACGTACTAGCGGCCGACGGCAGTACTTC. The chain links TRBV5-6 to TRBJ2-7, with 8 bases lining up with TRBD2. Germline V gives CDR1 SGHDT, CDR2 YYEEEE. The CDR3 is 14 amino acids. V lost 4 bases, J lost 9 bases, and 12 bases stayed unmatched. Drawing the rest from reference TRBV5-6 and TRBJ2-7, the complete variable domain is DAGVTQSPTHLIKTRGQQVTLRCSPKSGHDTVSWYQQALGQGPQFIFQYYEEEERQRGNFPDRFSGHQFPNYSSELNVNALLLGDSALYLCASSVRTSGRRQYFGPGTRLTVT.

This chain uses TRBV10-3 with TRBJ1-1; TRBD1 matches 9 bases. The V gene's germline CDR1 is ENHRY and CDR2 SYGVKD. The CDR3 runs to 15 residues. J gave up 2 bases and V 10 bases, and 11 bases lay outside the gene matches. DNA for the CDR3: TGTGCCACCTCCGGGACAGGGCCGCCTAACACTGAAGCTTTCTTT. Protein sequence: CATSGTGPPNTEAFF.